This TCR beta chain was retrieved from a study of blood T cell repertoires in COVID-19. Across the whole study: T cells, B-cell-depleted T cells, or PBMCs provided the cDNA or gDNA that served as material.

V lost 2 bases and J lost 0, with 11 bases in between. Germline V lookup: CDR1 SGHVS, CDR2 FQNEAQ. The length of the CDR3 is 16 residues. This clone was detected only a few times. As handled by the study authors: Estimation of nucleated cell counts relied on the amplification of reference gene primers. Measured with immunoSEQ multiplex PCR; TCRdb has only the in-frame clones, and not every one. The V and J calls and clone size are taken from that table; D and trimming were inferred from the DNA. The sample contains some 130,000 clones, about 90% of which appear only once. This clonotype originated in a man aged 50-60 years with active COVID-19. This chain joins TRBV7-8 and TRBJ2-1; no reliable D call. Sequencing was performed on peripheral blood. The CDR3 coding sequence is TGTGCCAGCAGCTTATACCAGATAAGCTCCTACAATGAGCAGTTCTTC. Protein: CASSLYQISSYNEQFF.